By sample fraction, the clone carrying this TCR delta chain is large (0.1 to 1%). Other DNA variants within this sample encode the same CDR3. This entry belongs to a study of gamma-delta chains in newborns, infants, children. Study summary: Polyclonal expansion of innate γδ T cells after birth follows microbial exposure.

TCRdb redid the clone calls on the reads with CATT. The table includes about 6,900 delta-chain clones, under 2.5% detected once. The germline V gene has CDR1 GEAIGNYY and CDR2 EKD. Trimming cost V 1 base and J 0 bases, with 14 bases left between them. This CDR3 region has 17 residues. This chain links TRDV2 with TRDJ2; possibly TRDD3 for D (6 bases). Sequenced material: blood. The TCR comes from a child who was a newborn, infant or young child, either healthy, febrile or measles-vaccinated (not recorded which). The DNA of the CDR3 is TGTGCCTGTGACACGGTGGGGGGACACGCTTTGACAGCACAACTCTTCTTT. It yields the protein CACDTVGGHALTAQLFF.